Presented here are 17 T cell receptor beta chains from one specimen sequenced in a study of blood T cells in healthy people across ages. For the second PCR, which ran for about 7 to 11 cycles, a sample-barcoded 5' primer and a J-beta primer mix were used. TCRdb itself ran the 5' RACE reads through MiXCR, one entry per CDR3 protein. This table has roughly 730,000 distinct CDR3 sequences, approximately 60% appearing once. Sequencing was carried out using blood. The receptors stem from a man aged 35 to 55 in good health.

Points on this clonotype: A much larger clone sits a single nucleotide away, making a read error possible. The chain has TRBV12-3 or TRBV12-4 and TRBJ2-1; TRBD1 aligns across 9 bases. The CDR3 length is 16 residues. Unmatched junction bases numbered 15, after V lost 6 bases and J lost 9 bases. For the CDR3, the DNA is TGTGCCAGCAGCCTACCGACCGAGACAGGGGGTCGTGAGCAGTTCTTC. Amino acid sequence: CASSLPTETGGREQFF.

In this sample, this clonotype turned up a few times. The chain combines TRBV7-2 with TRBJ2-7; D uncertain. The ends were cut back, 6 bases at V and 2 bases at J, with 11 bases in the middle. The CDR3 loop spans 13 amino acids. CDR1 and CDR2 (germline): SGHTA, FQGNSA. The DNA of the CDR3 is TGTGCCAGCAGTCGTCACGCTACCTACGAGCAGTACTTC. It is translated as CASSRHATYEQYF.

The genes are TRBV20-1 and TRBJ2-7, with 8 bases matching TRBD2. Germline CDR1 reads DFQATT; CDR2 reads SNEGSKA (reference sequence). V shed 6 bases and J 6 bases; nucleotides not matched to a gene: 13. The CDR3 is 14 amino acids. CDR3: CSAISDGRGSEQYF. CDR3 in DNA: TGCAGTGCCATCTCCGACGGGAGGGGGTCCGAGCAGTACTTC.

This clonotype was counted a few times. The chain links TRBV7-9 to TRBJ2-5, with D possibly matching TRBD1 (5 bases). The CDR3 consists of 12 residues. Germline V gene lookup returns CDR1 SEHNR and CDR2 FQNEAQ (reference sequence). Trimming removed 8 bases at V and 5 bases at J, with 12 bases between. CDR3 sequence reads: CASGAHLETQYF. CDR3 bases: TGTGCCAGCGGGGCCCATCTCGAGACCCAGTACTTC. Drawing the rest from reference TRBV7-9 and TRBJ2-5, the complete variable domain is DTGVSQNPRHKITKRGQNVTFRCDPISEHNRLYWYRQTLGQGPEFLTYFQNEAQLEKSRLLSDRFSAERPKGSFSTLEIQRTEQGDSAMYLCASGAHLETQYFGPGTRLLVL.

The chain combines TRBV19 with TRBJ2-5; unclear D gene. The CDR3 runs 13 residues. V was trimmed by 3 bases and J by 1 base, leaving 6 bases between them. Germline V gives CDR1 LNHDA, CDR2 SQIVND (reference sequence). CDR3 sequence reads: CASSIPLQETQYF. In DNA, the CDR3 is TGTGCCAGTAGTATCCCCCTCCAAGAGACCCAGTACTTC.

The chain employs TRBV5-6 and TRBJ1-4, with 10 positions matching TRBD1. The V segment lost 4 bases and the J segment 3 bases; nucleotides outside the gene matches: 9. CDR1 SGHDT and CDR2 YYEEEE come from the germline V gene. CDR3 length: 17 amino acids. CDR3 nucleotide sequence: TGTGCCAGCAGCCCGGGGACAGGGGAGATTGCTAATGAAAAACTGTTTTTT. Translating it yields CASSPGTGEIANEKLFF. Full variable domain (missing parts from reference TRBV5-6 and TRBJ1-4): DAGVTQSPTHLIKTRGQQVTLRCSPKSGHDTVSWYQQALGQGPQFIFQYYEEEERQRGNFPDRFSGHQFPNYSSELNVNALLLGDSALYLCASSPGTGEIANEKLFFGSGTQLSVL.

This chain joins TRBV5-1 and TRBJ2-5; D remains ambiguous. This CDR3 has 14 amino acids. V gave up 0 bases and J gave up 2 bases, with 8 bases separating them. Germline CDR1 is SGHRS and CDR2 is YFSETQ. CDR3 protein: CASSLDLTQETQYF. For the CDR3, the DNA is TGCGCCAGCAGCTTGGACCTCACACAAGAGACCCAGTACTTC.

The DNA for the CDR3 is TGCAGTGCTTCCCTGAACCAGGGAAAAGAGACCCAGTACTTC. Protein: CSASLNQGKETQYF. The chain uses TRBV20-1 and TRBJ2-5, with D perhaps TRBD1 (5 bases). V lost 5 bases and J 3 bases, leaving 16 bases between the germline ends. This CDR3 is built from 14 residues. Germline assignment: CDR1 DFQATT and CDR2 SNEGSKA (reference sequence).

The chain uses TRBV5-1 and TRBJ1-5; a possible D gene is TRBD1 (5 bases). V gave up 0 bases and J gave up 6 bases, with 13 bases separating them. The length of the CDR3 is 15 residues. Germline CDR1 reads SGHRS; CDR2 reads YFSETQ. The CDR3 DNA reads as TGCGCCAGCAGCTTGGCCGACAGTATCTCTCAGCCCCAGCATTTT. Encoded protein: CASSLADSISQPQHF.

This clonotype occurred a few times. V usage is TRBV4-1 and J usage is TRBJ2-4; tentative D call: TRBD2 (5 bases). This CDR3 has 16 amino acids. Trimming took 1 base from V and 1 from J, leaving 11 bases between them. CDR1 MGHRA and CDR2 YSYEKL come from the germline V gene. The CDR3 DNA reads as TGCGCCAGCAGCCAAGTAGGGCGCGGGGCCAAAAACATTCAGTACTTC. It translates to CASSQVGRGAKNIQYF.

This sequence joins TRBV9 and TRBJ2-3; D is undetermined. The CDR3 extends over 12 amino acids. Germline CDR1 is SGDLS and CDR2 is YYNGEE. The ends were cut back, 0 bases at V and 10 bases at J, with 9 bases in the middle. Written as DNA, the CDR3 is TGTGCCAGCAGCGTAGCGGCCGGGTCGCAGTATTTT. Amino acids: CASSVAAGSQYF.

This clonotype was observed a handful of times. This chain uses TRBV6-1 with TRBJ1-2; the D is unclear. Per germline, CDR1 MNHNS and CDR2 SASEGT. The CDR3 is 17 residues long. V lost 0 bases to trimming and J lost 3 bases, with 17 bases between them. Here the CDR3 DNA reads TGTGCCAGCAGTGAAGCCATAAACACGGCCGACTACTATGGCTACACCTTC. Its translation is CASSEAINTADYYGYTF.

This clonotype was counted ten times or more. The chain couples TRBV6-5 to TRBJ2-7, with no clear D. Germline CDR1 is MNHEY and CDR2 is SVGAGI. This CDR3 region has 13 residues. The V end was cut by 2 bases, the J end by 5 bases, with 10 bases between. CDR3 loop: CASSYTLVHEQYF. CDR3 bases: TGTGCCAGCAGTTACACTCTAGTCCACGAGCAGTACTTC.

The rearrangement joins TRBV29-1 to TRBJ2-3; D is unclear. The germline gives CDR1 SQVTM, CDR2 ANQGSEA. The CDR3 spans 13 residues. V lost 5 bases and J 1 base, leaving 10 bases between the germline ends. CDR3 protein: CSVPSPGTDTQYF. The CDR3 bases are TGCAGCGTTCCCTCACCAGGCACAGATACGCAGTATTTT.

This sequence joins TRBV27 and TRBJ1-2; TRBD1 is a possible D gene (6 bases). Trimming took 8 bases from V and 0 from J, leaving 16 bases between them. This CDR3 comprises 15 residues. Looked up from germline, CDR1 is MNHEY and CDR2 is SMNVEV (reference sequence). The CDR3 loop is CASGDTDRPNYGYTF. Written as DNA, the CDR3 is TGTGCCAGCGGGGACACCGACCGCCCTAACTATGGCTACACCTTC.

This clonotype has a handful of counts. The CDR3 protein is CASSLSGNQYF. The CDR3 bases are TGTGCCAGCAGTTTGAGCGGGAATCAGTACTTC. This rearrangement joins TRBV28 to TRBJ2-4, with TRBD2 matching 7 bases. Germline CDR1 MDHEN, CDR2 SYDVKM. Losses at the gene ends were 3 bases for V and 12 bases for J; bases not matched to a gene: 2. This CDR3 comprises 11 residues.

This clonotype was observed a few times. The chain carries TRBV28 and TRBJ2-6; 8 bases are a match to TRBD2. Trimming at V came to 1 base and at J to 0 bases, leaving 2 bases not matched to a gene. This CDR3 has 17 residues. Germline values: CDR1 MDHEN, CDR2 SYDVKM. The CDR3 DNA sequence: TGTGCCAGCAGTTTATTCGGGGGGGGCTCTGGGGCCAACGTCCTGACTTTC. It is translated as CASSLFGGGSGANVLTF. Full variable domain (outside the CDR3, taken from reference TRBV28 and TRBJ2-6): DVKVTQSSRYLVKRTGEKVFLECVQDMDHENMFWYRQDPGLGLRLIYFSYDVKMKEKGDIPEGYSVSREKKERFSLILESASTNQTSMYLCASSLFGGGSGANVLTFGAGSRLTVL.